This record looks at one T cell receptor beta chain sequence and its context. What it recognizes is unknown. TCRdb's copy holds only in-frame clones and misses some; the assay was immunoSEQ multiplex PCR. The table lists about 2.4 million clones, roughly 93% of them singletons. In germline, CDR1 is SQVTM, CDR2 ANQGSEA. The ends lost 7 bases at V and 5 bases at J; junction bases unmatched: 7. This CDR3 is 12 amino acids long. This sample stems from a study of shared clonotypes between healthy human individuals. Looking at the study overall: Each donor's CD4 naive and CD4 memory cells filled three plates apiece, CD8 naive two, and CD8 memory one.

Study-wide results and caveats: Compared with memory subsets, naive subsets generally had larger estimated richness.

This clonotype was obtained from a man younger than 35 in good health. Some clones in this sample may be carry-over from other donors' samples. The sample comprised naive CD4+ T cells from PBMCs. Subset indicated: CD45RA+ positively selected. The genes are TRBV29-1 and TRBJ2-5; 7 bases are shared with TRBD2. The CDR3 coding sequence is TGCAGCGCCTTGGGAGGGAGTGAGACCCAGTACTTC. Translation: CSALGGSETQYF.